This is a list of T cell receptor beta chains from one sample in a study of blood T cell repertoires in COVID-19. The table came from immunoSEQ multiplex PCR; TCRdb's copy has only in-frame clones and leaves some out. Of about 270,000 clones in the sample, about 85% were seen once. Sample: peripheral blood. These receptors came from a human donor in a cohort sampled during active COVID-19. CDR3s include the opening cysteine and the closing phenylalanine or tryptophan. D genes are given only for firm matches. Only some rows state a clone size, as once, few, many or a class for expanded clones.

size,J,D,V,CDR3,DNA
-,TRBJ1-1,-,TRBV18,CASSPLTRNTEAFF,TGTGCCAGCTCACCACTAACGAGAAACACTGAAGCTTTCTTT
-,TRBJ2-1,-,TRBV28,CASSFGRQSVRPIHEQFF,TGTGCCAGCAGTTTCGGCAGGCAAAGTGTTCGCCCAATCCATGAGCAGTTCTTC
-,TRBJ2-1,-,TRBV27,CASMFFNEQFF,TGTGCCAGCATGTTCTTCAATGAGCAGTTCTTC
-,TRBJ2-7,-,TRBV2,CASSVQVSYEQYF,TGTGCCAGCAGTGTACAGGTCTCCTACGAGCAGTACTTC
-,TRBJ2-3,-,TRBV24-1,CATSGGRTDTQYF,TGTGCCACCAGTGGAGGTAGGACAGATACGCAGTATTTT
-,TRBJ2-1,TRBD2,TRBV9,CASSVDRLAGTSYNEQFF,TGTGCCAGCAGCGTAGATCGGCTAGCGGGGACTTCCTACAATGAGCAGTTCTTC
-,TRBJ2-2,-,TRBV18,CASSPPRPRLGGELFF,TGTGCCAGCTCACCACCGCGGCCCCGGCTAGGTGGGGAGCTGTTTTTT
-,TRBJ2-3,TRBD2,TRBV6-2/TRBV6-3,CASSLIAGNTDTQYF,TGTGCCAGCAGCCTTATAGCGGGTAACACAGATACGCAGTATTTT
-,TRBJ2-6,-,TRBV28,CASSRLRQSGANVLTF,TGTGCCAGCAGTCGCCTTAGACAGTCTGGGGCCAACGTCCTGACTTTC
-,TRBJ2-3,-,TRBV6-5,CASRQGQPGEDTQYF,TGTGCCAGCAGGCAGGGGCAACCAGGAGAAGATACGCAGTATTTT
-,TRBJ2-7,TRBD2,TRBV3-1/TRBV3-2,CASSQGLAISSYEQYF,TGTGCCAGCAGCCAGGGACTAGCGATCAGCTCCTACGAGCAGTACTTC
-,TRBJ2-2,TRBD1,TRBV2,CASRDRGQNTGELFF,TGTGCCAGCAGGGACAGGGGGCAAAACACCGGGGAGCTGTTTTTT
-,TRBJ1-1,TRBD1,TRBV3-1/TRBV3-2,CASSQVDRGGPGAFF,TGTGCCAGCAGCCAAGTGGACAGGGGTGGTCCTGGGGCTTTCTTT
-,TRBJ2-1,-,TRBV19,CASSIGGLRLNEQFF,TGTGCCAGTAGTATTGGAGGACTACGGCTCAATGAGCAGTTCTTC
-,TRBJ1-1,TRBD1,TRBV2,CASTQGAGTEAFF,TGTGCCAGCACCCAGGGGGCAGGTACTGAAGCTTTCTTT
once,TRBJ2-3,TRBD2,TRBV5-3,CARSLLAVDTQYF,TGTGCCAGAAGCTTGCTAGCGGTGGATACGCAGTATTTT
-,TRBJ2-7,-,TRBV11-2,CASSQTDGGHYEQYF,TGTGCCAGCAGCCAGACGGACGGGGGTCACTACGAGCAGTACTTC
-,TRBJ1-2,TRBD1,TRBV5-1,CASSGGTGEGGYTF,TGCGCCAGCAGCGGGGGGACAGGCGAAGGAGGCTACACCTTC
-,TRBJ1-2,TRBD1,TRBV28,CASSQGAGGYGYTF,TGTGCCAGCAGCCAGGGGGCAGGGGGGTATGGCTACACCTTC
-,TRBJ2-1,TRBD2,TRBV24-1,CATSDPPGLAGGLNEQFF,TGTGCCACCAGTGATCCCCCGGGACTAGCGGGAGGGCTCAATGAGCAGTTCTTC
-,TRBJ2-1,-,TRBV29-1,CSVVHRRSTNEQFF,TGCAGCGTTGTTCACAGGCGATCAACGAATGAGCAGTTCTTC
-,TRBJ2-1,-,TRBV3-1/TRBV3-2,CASSQGQRAQFF,TGTGCCAGCAGCCAAGGACAGCGGGCGCAGTTCTTC
-,TRBJ2-3,-,TRBV29-1,CSASPTEPDTDTQYF,TGCAGCGCCTCTCCGACAGAGCCTGACACAGATACGCAGTATTTT
-,TRBJ1-2,TRBD1,TRBV6-5,CASSLLRTGYGYTF,TGTGCCAGCAGTCTCCTCCGGACAGGCTATGGCTACACCTTC
-,TRBJ2-1,-,TRBV14,CASSRESSYNEQFF,TGTGCCAGCAGCCGTGAGAGCTCCTACAATGAGCAGTTCTTC
-,TRBJ2-1,-,TRBV5-8,CASSLAGNSYNEQFF,TGTGCCAGCAGCTTAGCAGGGAACTCCTACAATGAGCAGTTCTTC
once,TRBJ2-3,-,TRBV29-1,CSVGGTFQGDTQYF,TGCAGCGTTGGGGGGACCTTTCAGGGGGATACGCAGTATTTT
few,TRBJ2-1,TRBD2,TRBV9,CASSGSGTSYNEQFF,TGTGCCAGCAGCGGTAGCGGGACGTCCTACAATGAGCAGTTCTTC
-,TRBJ1-5,-,TRBV6-2/TRBV6-3,CASSTPRRTINQPQHF,TGTGCCAGCAGCACCCCGCGGAGAACTATCAATCAGCCCCAGCATTTT
-,TRBJ2-7,-,TRBV5-6,CASSLQVYEQYF,TGTGCCAGCAGCTTACAGGTCTACGAGCAGTACTTC
-,TRBJ2-3,-,TRBV7-9,CASSDTKQGDTQYF,TGTGCCAGCAGCGACACCAAACAAGGAGATACGCAGTATTTT
-,TRBJ2-1,TRBD2,TRBV27,CATRASGYEQFF,TGTGCCACCCGAGCTAGCGGCTATGAGCAGTTCTTC
-,TRBJ1-2,TRBD1,TRBV5-1,CASSQPTGGGGYTF,TGCGCCAGCAGCCAACCAACAGGGGGCGGTGGCTACACCTTC
once,TRBJ1-2,TRBD1,TRBV4-2,CASSQDPRTGGVYGYTF,TGTGCCAGCAGCCAAGATCCGAGGACAGGGGGAGTCTATGGCTACACCTTC
-,TRBJ2-7,TRBD2,TRBV19,CASSRTSGSYEQYF,TGTGCCAGTAGTAGAACTAGCGGGAGCTACGAGCAGTACTTC
-,TRBJ2-3,TRBD2,TRBV7-2,CASSPQGLAVTDTQYF,TGTGCCAGCAGCCCCCAGGGACTAGCGGTCACAGATACGCAGTATTTT
-,TRBJ2-5,-,TRBV12-3/TRBV12-4,CASKSGGEETQYF,TGTGCCAGCAAATCCGGGGGAGAGGAGACCCAGTACTTC